The text below deals with one T cell receptor (beta chain). The source of the sample is a study of patients and donors after allogeneic stem cell transplantation. TCRdb reprocessed the RT-PCR reads via MiXCR and lists one record per CDR3 protein. The sample yields fewer than 180,000 distinct CDR3 sequences, about a third seen once. Per the germline V gene, CDR1 is SGHAT and CDR2 is FQNNGV. The CDR3 spans 16 residues. The germline V and J ends were trimmed by 1 base and 0 bases, with 12 bases remaining between them. This clonotype was sampled from a human donor who was either an allogeneic HSCT recipient or a stem cell or donor lymphocyte infusion donor (not recorded which). It is not recorded whose cells these are; they may come from a transplant donor. The rearrangement joins TRBV11-2 to TRBJ1-2; the D is unclear. The sample was blood, either unsorted or a sorted T cell fraction (not recorded which). DNA for the CDR3: TGTGCCAGCAGCTTAGCAGGTCCGGCAGCTAACTATGGCTACACCTTC. Translated, it gives CASSLAGPAANYGYTF.